This TCR beta chain was identified during a study of vaccination and CD4 T cells after COVID-19. Turning to the study itself: Control wells got either CEFX epitopes, HIV-1 Nef peptides, or no peptide at all.

Sequencing of cultured CD4+ T cell DNA used the Oncomine TCR Beta short-read assay. Cultured CD4+ T cells yielded the extracted genomic DNA. Via MiXCR, TCRdb re-called the PCR reads, giving one row per CDR3 protein. This repertoire shows 28,000 or so distinct CDR3 sequences, approximately 37% found once; its top ten account for roughly a tenth. In regard to this clonotype: What it recognizes is unknown.

As for treatment: approximately 11-day PBMC culture with coronavirus spike peptide pools or control peptides (ViraFEST assay). Two million PBMCs per well were cultured with roughly 10 IU/ml IL-2 and about 11 ug/ml peptide pools. The V end was cut by 2 bases, the J end by 5 bases, with 11 bases between. Germline loops: CDR1 SGHRS, CDR2 YFSETQ. The CDR3 sequence is 14 residues long. This TCR came from a human donor who had recovered from COVID-19. The specimen was CD4+ T cells from blood, cultured in vitro. This rearrangement joins TRBV5-1 to TRBJ2-1, with D possibly being TRBD1 (6 bases). DNA of the CDR3: TGCGCCAGCAGCTTTATGGGGGCGAACAATGAGCAGTTCTTC. Its translation is CASSFMGANNEQFF.